This TCR beta chain was profiled in a study of blood T cell repertoires in COVID-19. Study background: Acute and convalescent COVID-19 specimens originated in the United States, Italy and Spain. From T cells, B-cell-depleted T cells, or PBMCs came the material, which was cDNA or gDNA.

The germline V gene encodes CDR1 SGHNT and CDR2 YYREEE (reference sequence). V shed 4 bases, J shed 4 bases, and the junction held 3 bases outside the gene matches. This CDR3 region has 14 residues. Per the original methods: Cell counts per sample came from amplifying reference gene primers. TCRdb keeps only in-frame clones here, not all; method: immunoSEQ multiplex PCR. V, J and clone size are taken as reported in that table, and D and trimming were inferred from the DNA itself. Among approximately 100,000 clones listed, around 89% were seen once. Sequenced material: peripheral blood. The rearrangement uses TRBV5-4 and TRBJ1-3; 9 nucleotides match TRBD1. This clonotype was sampled from a human donor with acute or convalescent COVID-19. The donor label of this sample is uncertain. CDR3 DNA: TGTGCCAGCAGCCCGGACAGGGGAGGAAACACCATATATTTT. This sequence encodes CASSPDRGGNTIYF.